This T cell receptor (beta chain) was captured in a study of vaccination effects on CD4 cells after COVID-19. Study context: Participants were vaccinated with two doses of either the BNT162b2 or mRNA-1273 vaccine.

Some clones are missing from TCRdb's copy, which holds only in-frame ones; the method was immunoSEQ multiplex PCR. The sample yields about 72,000 clones, 75% to 80% seen once. Note on this clone: Its specificity is unknown.

Scientists isolated CD4+ T cells after a roughly 9-day culture period ended. The CDR3 runs 13 residues. Per germline, CDR1 SGHTA and CDR2 FQGTGA. With 9 bases removed from V and 7 bases from J, the gap between germline ends came to 16 bases. The chain is built from TRBV7-3 and TRBJ2-1; possibly TRBD2 for D (6 bases). The sequencing used CD4+ T cells from PBMCs cultured without peptide, collected before COVID-19 vaccination. The TCR was taken from a human donor who received a COVID-19 vaccine. This CDR3 reads CASGGGVANEQFF. The CDR3 nucleotides read TGTGCCAGTGGGGGAGGAGTAGCAAATGAGCAGTTCTTC.